This TCR beta chain was sequenced during a study of CD8+ T cells in alopecia areata. Findings and limits, study-wide: Administration of tofacitinib significantly diminished scalp clonality and expanded CD8+ clones within the top 100. Higher clonality and more expanded CD8+ clones appeared in lesional than normal scalp.

Comments on this clone: Its specificity is not known.

Investigators isolated RNA and reverse transcribed it into cDNA to act as the sequencing template. Produced via immunoSEQ multiplex PCR; TCRdb's table is partial and in-frame only. Of some 240,000 clones listed, around three fifths are singletons. The treatment: oral pan-JAK inhibitor, 5-10 mg twice daily. The CDR3 covers 15 residues. V was trimmed by 6 bases and J by 2 bases, leaving 16 bases between them. Germline V gene lookup returns CDR1 MGHRA and CDR2 YSYEKL. Sequences were derived from CD4+ T cells sorted from blood, sampled at week 4, from a patient treated with tofacitinib. The chain uses TRBV4-1 and TRBJ1-2, with TRBD1 as a possible D gene (6 bases). The receptor was derived from a human donor with alopecia areata. The CDR3 bases are TGCGCCAGCAGGCCTAGACAGGACCCCAACTATGGCTACACCTTC. Amino acid sequence: CASRPRQDPNYGYTF.